The T cell receptor beta chain under discussion was sequenced for a study of blood T cells in healthy people across ages. Notes on this clonotype: The antigen remains unidentified.

The germline V gene has CDR1 SGHTA and CDR2 FQGNSA. The CDR3 length is 13 residues. Overall study results and limits: A greater number of naive CD4+ cells and higher diversity distinguished long-lived donors from aged donors.

It was with a sample-barcoded 5' primer and a J-beta primer mix that a second PCR of about 6 to 12 cycles was run. Every cDNA molecule carried a tag from a template-switch adaptor bearing 12 random nucleotides. TCRdb processed the 5' RACE reads anew with MiXCR; each CDR3 protein has one entry. Among about 640,000 distinct CDR3 sequences, approximately 30% were seen once, and the ten largest hold roughly 14%. The specimen sequenced was blood. This TCR came from a woman older than 75 in good health. J is TRBJ2-5 and V is TRBV7-2; the D gene is possibly TRBD2 (5 bases). Near its end, the DNA agrees better with TRBJ2-7, so the J call may be wrong. The CDR3 nucleotides are TGTGCCAGCAGCTTTCAAGCGGCCTACGAGCAGTACTTC. Its protein product is CASSFQAAYEQYF.